Listed below are T cell receptor beta chains from one sample, sequenced in a study of CD8+CD57+ T cells in acquired aplastic anemia. TCRdb processed the reads anew with MiXCR; each CDR3 protein has one entry. The sample contains 150,000 or so distinct CDR3 sequences, about 48% of which appear only once. The sample taken for sequencing was sorted CD4+, CD8+, or CD8+CD57+ T cells (not recorded which) from PBMCs. These receptors were obtained from a human donor with aplastic anemia. CDR3s include the opening cysteine and the closing phenylalanine or tryptophan. Only some rows state a clone size, as once, few, many or a class for expanded clones.

size	length	V	J	CDR3
-	15	TRBV15	TRBJ2-3	CATSRCSGRGDTQYF
-	14	TRBV13	-	CASSLPDRENEQFF
-	15	TRBV9	TRBJ1-4	CASSVFGATNEKLFF
once	13	TRBV7-7	TRBJ2-5	CASSSDRQETQYF
-	16	TRBV6-1	TRBJ2-3	CASTLRGTGGSNTQYF
-	15	TRBV20-1	TRBJ2-3	CSASKSGGAADTQYF
few	18	TRBV10-3	TRBJ1-6	CAISESLSRVSYNSPLHF
-	11	TRBV5-4	TRBJ2-1	CASSWTNEQFF
few	15	TRBV7-6	TRBJ1-5	CASSLGGGSNQPQHF
many	16	TRBV5-4	TRBJ2-1	CASSSTLTSAYNEQFF
once	9	TRBV7-8	TRBJ2-1	CASSLARGF
-	14	TRBV2	TRBJ2-7	CASITGTEPYEQYF
-	15	TRBV15	TRBJ2-7	CATSKTPVHYYEQYF
-	14	TRBV2	TRBJ2-5	CASSSPDYQETQYF
-	14	TRBV10-3	TRBJ1-1	CAISHRGMSTEAFF
few	16	TRBV6-1	TRBJ1-2	CASSEAPRGGDYGYTF
-	15	TRBV7-6	TRBJ2-1	CASRPSGGAGNEQFF
few	13	TRBV27	TRBJ2-7	CASRAPDSYEQYF
many	15	TRBV19	TRBJ2-2	CASIGTSGDTGELFF
many	17	TRBV9	TRBJ1-2	CASSETLTGIGRDGYTF
many	17	TRBV11-3	TRBJ2-5	CASSLDLGSTQQETQYF
few	17	TRBV20-1	TRBJ1-2	CSARVGGAGEPNYGYTF
many	13	TRBV20-1	TRBJ2-2	CSARHTGFGELFF
-	14	TRBV7-7	TRBJ2-5	CASSFGAWEETQYF
-	16	TRBV24-1	TRBJ1-5	CATSDPNGRADQPQHF
many	15	TRBV6-6	TRBJ2-5	CASSYSMGVGETQYF
many	17	TRBV4-1	TRBJ2-7	CASSQVRGGGQSYEQYF
-	13	TRBV25-1	TRBJ2-7	CVEGRKGSGEQYF
-	15	TRBV4-2	TRBJ2-3	CASSPRTVASDTQYF
-	14	TRBV15	TRBJ2-5	CATSRGRGEETQYF
-	15	TRBV25-1	TRBJ1-6	CASSELGRVDSPLHF
-	13	TRBV7-6	TRBJ1-2	CASSEGQGNGYTF
-	14	TRBV9	TRBJ2-3	CASSVEAATDTQYF
many	14	TRBV9	TRBJ2-7	CASSFGRGPIEQYF
many	14	TRBV5-1	TRBJ2-7	CASSSPDTSYEQYF
-	16	TRBV11-2	TRBJ2-1	CASSIRAQGGRNEQFF
-	14	TRBV10-3	TRBJ1-5	CAISEPGGNQPQHF
-	14	TRBV9	TRBJ2-7	CASSPTKYSGKQYF
many	14	TRBV29-1	TRBJ2-7	CSVGLREGSYEQYF
few	14	TRBV27	TRBJ2-2	CASSYGRNTGELFF
-	14	TRBV30	TRBJ2-7	CAWTRTGSSYEQYF
many	16	TRBV7-2	TRBJ2-7	CASSLEIDRDSYEQYF
many	15	TRBV9	TRBJ1-1	CASSVGSGRGTEAFF
-	14	TRBV24-1	TRBJ2-7	CATSDSDSHYEQYF
many	14	TRBV5-1	TRBJ2-7	CASSFRAVVDEQYF
once	14	TRBV2	TRBJ1-2	CASSGSIGGSGYTF
-	15	TRBV4-2	TRBJ1-1	CASSQGGRQGSEAFF
many	13	TRBV30	TRBJ2-1	CAWRGSSYNEQFF
-	15	TRBV3-1	TRBJ2-5	CASSQGLTGEETQYF
few	15	TRBV2	TRBJ2-3	CASSGRRAVTDTQYF
-	14	TRBV7-3	TRBJ1-1	CASSVNGKNTEAFF
many	16	TRBV9	TRBJ2-1	CASSVTGTSGRNEQFF
-	15	TRBV7-8	TRBJ1-3	CASSLALGRGNTIYF
-	11	TRBV2	TRBJ1-2	CASSGDIGYTF